The 21 T cell receptor beta chains listed next were all sequenced from one sample in a study of CD8 T cells in Susac syndrome. RNA in amounts of about 0.5 to 1 ug was reverse transcribed with random hexamers. TCRdb analysed the immunoSEQ multiplex PCR reads with MiXCR anew, one entry per CDR3 protein. The data show approximately 79,000 distinct CDR3 sequences, with roughly 92% seen just once and 0.45% held by the top ten. Sequenced input: CD8+ T cells from PBMCs. Receptor source: a human donor with Susac syndrome.

The rearrangement links TRBV5-1 to TRBJ2-1; no firm D call. In germline, CDR1 is SGHRS, CDR2 YFSETQ. Trimming removed 2 bases from V and 0 bases from J, with 9 bases in between. This CDR3 is 15 amino acids long. The CDR3 DNA sequence: TGCGCCAGCAGCTTCCAACCGAGCTCCTACAATGAGCAGTTCTTC. It codes for CASSFQPSSYNEQFF. Looking up the rest from reference TRBV5-1 and TRBJ2-1 gives the full variable domain: KAGVTQTPRYLIKTRGQQVTLSCSPISGHRSVSWYQQTPGQGLQFLFEYFSETQRNKGNFPGRFSGRQFSNSRSEMNVSTLELGDSALYLCASSFQPSSYNEQFFGPGTRLTVL.

V gene TRBV7-9 combines with J gene TRBJ2-7; the D gene is possibly TRBD1 (5 bases). The CDR3 covers 15 residues. Germline V gives CDR1 SEHNR, CDR2 FQNEAQ (reference sequence). Trimming cost V 3 bases and J 3 bases, with 15 bases left between them. CDR3 DNA sequence: TGTGCCAGCAGCTTCGCAGGGAATCCTAGCTACGAGCAGTACTTC. Its translation: CASSFAGNPSYEQYF.

This clonotype was found once. The rearrangement links TRBV2 to TRBJ1-1; possible D gene TRBD1, 5 bases. The CDR3 extends over 12 amino acids. Germline values: CDR1 SNHLY, CDR2 FYNNEI. V lost 6 bases, J lost 1 base, and 6 bases lay in between. Here the CDR3 DNA reads TGTGCCAGCAGGGGGGGGAACACTGAAGCTTTCTTT. Translated: CASRGGNTEAFF.

The chain joins TRBV7-6 to TRBJ2-5; D tentatively reads TRBD1 or TRBD2 (6 bases each). Trimming removed 1 base at V and 2 bases at J, with 14 bases between. The germline CDR1 and CDR2 sequences are SGHVS and FNYEAQ. The CDR3 length is 16 residues. The CDR3 region has the DNA TGTGCCAGCAGCTTAGAAGGGGGGCAGTTGCAAGAGACCCAGTACTTC. Its protein is CASSLEGGQLQETQYF.

This chain joins TRBV7-8 and TRBJ2-7; possible D gene TRBD2, 5 bases. The CDR3 contains 15 residues. V was shortened by 8 bases and J by 0 bases, with 17 bases between the two germline ends. CDR1 is SGHVS, CDR2 FQNEAQ, per germline. The CDR3 DNA is TGTGCCAGCGCCAATTTGAGGGTGGACTCCTACGAGCAGTACTTC. Translated: CASANLRVDSYEQYF.

This chain uses TRBV27 with TRBJ1-1, with 10 positions matching TRBD1. The trim removed 2 bases at V and 1 base at J, leaving 4 bases unmatched. Looked up from germline, CDR1 is MNHEY and CDR2 is SMNVEV (reference sequence). The CDR3 is 16 amino acids. The CDR3, as DNA: TGTGCCAGCAGTTTAGTCGGGACAGGGGAGAACACTGAAGCTTTCTTT. Translation gives CASSLVGTGENTEAFF.

The chain employs TRBV12-3 or TRBV12-4 and TRBJ1-6; a possible D gene is TRBD1 (6 bases). Deletions cut 4 bases from V and 7 bases from J, with 14 bases between. CDR3 size: 15 residues. The DNA for the CDR3 is TGTGCCAGCAGTTCTACAGGGCGGAAGAATTCACCCCTCCACTTT. Translating it yields CASSSTGRKNSPLHF.

The chain combines TRBV6-5 with TRBJ1-1, with D tentatively TRBD1 (5 bases). Trimming shortened V by 0 bases and J by 4 bases, and 9 bases separated the two germline ends. The CDR3 length is 14 residues. The germline V gene has CDR1 MNHEY and CDR2 SVGAGI. In DNA form, the CDR3 reads TGTGCCAGCAGTTACTCCTACGGGGGCACTGAAGCTTTCTTT. Residues: CASSYSYGGTEAFF.

This rearrangement joins TRBV6-5 to TRBJ2-1; tentatively, D is TRBD1 or TRBD2 (5 bases each). Germline V gives CDR1 MNHEY, CDR2 SVGAGI. This CDR3 contains 14 residues. Trimming removed 4 bases from V and 5 bases from J, with 12 bases in between. DNA for the CDR3: TGTGCCAGCAGTTCGGGGACCACCCACAATGAGCAGTTCTTC. Encoded protein: CASSSGTTHNEQFF.

V and J are TRBV20-1 and TRBJ2-5; D not resolved. There are 11 residues in the CDR3. The germline CDR1 and CDR2 sequences are DFQATT and SNEGSKA (reference sequence). With 3 bases removed from V and 4 bases from J, the gap between germline ends came to 6 bases. The CDR3 protein is CSASLGETQYF. CDR3 sequence (DNA): TGCAGTGCTAGCTTAGGAGAGACCCAGTACTTC.

The chain has TRBV5-4 and TRBJ2-5, with TRBD2 matching over 11 bases. The V gene's germline CDR1 is SGHNT and CDR2 YYREEE (reference sequence). The CDR3 has 14 amino acids. Losses at the gene ends were 3 bases for V and 5 bases for J; bases not matched to a gene: 3. The CDR3 sequence is CASSSGLADETQYF. The CDR3 region has the DNA TGTGCCAGCAGCTCGGGACTAGCGGATGAGACCCAGTACTTC.

Points on this clonotype: Since the CDR3 does not end with the conserved phenylalanine or tryptophan, this likely comes from a read error. The CDR3 spells CASSWQLNTEAFC. The CDR3 nucleotides read TGTGCCAGCAGTTGGCAGTTGAACACTGAAGCTTTCTGT. The gene calls are TRBV27 and TRBJ1-1; D is uncertain. The CDR3 covers 13 residues. The ends were cut back, 4 bases at V and 0 bases at J, with 6 bases in the middle. From germline, CDR1 is MNHEY and CDR2 SMNVEV (reference sequence).

The V call is TRBV28, the J call TRBJ1-1; tentative D call: TRBD1 (6 bases). The length of the CDR3 is 14 residues. Trimming removed 6 bases from V and 3 bases from J, with 14 bases in between. Germline V gene sequence: CDR1 MDHEN, CDR2 SYDVKM. The CDR3 region is CASSLTGRDTEAFF. CDR3 sequence (DNA): TGTGCCAGCAGCCTTACAGGGCGGGACACTGAAGCTTTCTTT.

This chain links TRBV6-2 or TRBV6-3 with TRBJ2-5, with TRBD2 identical over 13 bases. The CDR3 contains 16 residues. Germline values: CDR1 MNHEY, CDR2 SVGEGT. The trim removed 3 bases at V and 5 bases at J, leaving 6 bases unmatched. The CDR3 loop reads CASSYGGLAGRETQYF. The CDR3 DNA is TGTGCCAGCAGTTATGGGGGACTAGCGGGAAGGGAGACCCAGTACTTC.

This clonotype showed up just once. The chain is built from TRBV4-2 and TRBJ2-2, with no clear D. Germline V CDR1 and CDR2: LGHNA, YNFKEQ. V was shortened by 0 bases and J by 7 bases, with 9 bases between the two germline ends. The CDR3 runs to 14 residues. CDR3 nucleotides: TGTGCCAGCAGCCAAGAAGGCTTGGGCGGGGAGCTGTTTTTT. Translating gives CASSQEGLGGELFF.

V is TRBV27 and J is TRBJ2-5; D gene unclear. CDR3 size: 13 residues. Germline V gene data show CDR1 as MNHEY and CDR2 as SMNVEV (reference sequence). V dropped 10 bases and J dropped 0 bases, with 12 bases sitting between them. The CDR3 coding sequence is TGTGCCACCCGACCCGAGAACCAAGAGACCCAGTACTTC. As protein: CATRPENQETQYF.

This chain uses TRBV7-9 with TRBJ2-7, with 11 bases matching TRBD2. This CDR3 has 17 amino acids. The ends lost 7 bases at V and 1 base at J; junction bases unmatched: 12. Germline V CDR1 and CDR2: SEHNR, FQNEAQ (reference sequence). The CDR3 region has the DNA TGTGCCAGCACTGAGGCCACGGGACTAGCGGATTCCTACGAGCAGTACTTC. Translation: CASTEATGLADSYEQYF.

This chain links TRBV6-4 with TRBJ2-3; TRBD2 agrees at 7 bases. This CDR3 is 13 amino acids long. After removal of 5 bases from V and 6 bases from J, the junction contained 5 bases not matched to a gene. Germline assignment: CDR1 MRHNA and CDR2 SNTAGT. CDR3 region: CASSPSGIDTQYF. CDR3 nucleotides: TGTGCCAGCAGTCCAAGCGGGATTGATACGCAGTATTTT.

This clonotype occurred once. The J gene is TRBJ1-1, the V gene TRBV6-4; 9 positions agree with TRBD1. The CDR3 is 14 residues long. V trimming: 4 bases; J trimming: 3 bases; junction bases outside the gene matches: 3. CDR1 MRHNA and CDR2 SNTAGT come from the germline V gene. The CDR3 region has the DNA TGTGCCAGCAGTGCGGACAGGGGTGACACTGAAGCTTTCTTT. Amino acid sequence: CASSADRGDTEAFF.

The chain employs TRBV20-1 and TRBJ1-1; D gene unclear. The V and J ends lost 0 bases and 4 bases respectively, with 9 bases between them. This CDR3 has 13 residues. The germline gives CDR1 DFQATT, CDR2 SNEGSKA (reference sequence). The CDR3 DNA is TGCAGTGCTAGAGAACCGGGTCTCACTGAAGCTTTCTTT. It translates to CSAREPGLTEAFF.

This chain joins TRBV10-3 and TRBJ1-6; 11 bases agree with TRBD1. The CDR3 length is 14 residues. The J segment lost 6 bases and the V segment lost 6 bases, leaving 1 base of the junction unmatched. Germline CDR1 ENHRY, CDR2 SYGVKD. CDR3 sequence reads: CAISGTGGNSPLHF. The CDR3 DNA reads as TGTGCCATCAGCGGGACAGGGGGTAATTCACCCCTCCACTTT.